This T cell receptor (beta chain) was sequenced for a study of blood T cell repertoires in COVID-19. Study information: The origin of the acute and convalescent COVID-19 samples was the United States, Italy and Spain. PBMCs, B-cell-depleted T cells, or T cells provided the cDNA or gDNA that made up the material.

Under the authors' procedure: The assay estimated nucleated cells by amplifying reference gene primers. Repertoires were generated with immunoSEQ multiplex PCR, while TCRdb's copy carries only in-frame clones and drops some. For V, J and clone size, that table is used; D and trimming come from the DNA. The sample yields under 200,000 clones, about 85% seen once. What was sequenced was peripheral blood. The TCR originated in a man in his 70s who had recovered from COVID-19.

CDR3 nucleotide sequence: TGTGCCAGCAGTCCGCTACCTTACGAGCAGTACTTC. This translates into CASSPLPYEQYF. V and J are TRBV6-6 and TRBJ2-7; no definite D call. CDR3 size: 12 residues. With 5 bases removed from V and 4 bases from J, the gap between germline ends came to 9 bases. Germline CDR1 MNHNY, CDR2 SVGAGI (reference sequence).